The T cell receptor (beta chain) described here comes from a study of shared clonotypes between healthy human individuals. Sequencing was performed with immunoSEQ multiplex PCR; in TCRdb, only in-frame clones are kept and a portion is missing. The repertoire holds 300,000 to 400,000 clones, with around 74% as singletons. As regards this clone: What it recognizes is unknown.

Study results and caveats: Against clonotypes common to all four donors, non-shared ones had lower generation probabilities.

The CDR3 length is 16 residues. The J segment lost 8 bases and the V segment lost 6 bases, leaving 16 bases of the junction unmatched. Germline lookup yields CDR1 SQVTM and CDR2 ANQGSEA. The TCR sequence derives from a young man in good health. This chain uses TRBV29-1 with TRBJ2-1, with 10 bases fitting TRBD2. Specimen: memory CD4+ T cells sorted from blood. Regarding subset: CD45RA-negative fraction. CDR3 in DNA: TGCAGCGTGTACAAATCTACCGGGACTAGCGTTGATGAGCAGTTCTTC. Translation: CSVYKSTGTSVDEQFF.